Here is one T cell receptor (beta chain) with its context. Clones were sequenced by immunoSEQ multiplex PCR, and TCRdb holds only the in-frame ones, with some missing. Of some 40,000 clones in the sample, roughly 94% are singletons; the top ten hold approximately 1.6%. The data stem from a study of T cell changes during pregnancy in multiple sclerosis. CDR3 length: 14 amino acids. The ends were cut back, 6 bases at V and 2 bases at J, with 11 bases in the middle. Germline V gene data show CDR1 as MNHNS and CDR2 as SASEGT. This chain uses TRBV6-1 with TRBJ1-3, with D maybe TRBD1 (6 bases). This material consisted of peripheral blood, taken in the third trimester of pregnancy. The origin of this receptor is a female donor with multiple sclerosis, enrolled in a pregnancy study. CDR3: CASRATGTGNTIYF. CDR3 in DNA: TGTGCCAGCAGAGCCACAGGGACTGGAAACACCATATATTTT.